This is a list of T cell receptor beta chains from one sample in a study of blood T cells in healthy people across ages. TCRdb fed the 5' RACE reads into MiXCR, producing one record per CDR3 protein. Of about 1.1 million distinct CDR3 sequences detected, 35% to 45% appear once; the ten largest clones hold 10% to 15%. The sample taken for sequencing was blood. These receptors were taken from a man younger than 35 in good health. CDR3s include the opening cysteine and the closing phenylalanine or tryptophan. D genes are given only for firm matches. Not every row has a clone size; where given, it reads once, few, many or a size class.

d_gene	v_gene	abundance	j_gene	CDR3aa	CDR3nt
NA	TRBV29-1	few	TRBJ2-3	CSVGKARAIVDTQYF	TGCAGCGTGGGGAAGGCCAGGGCAATCGTGGATACGCAGTATTTT
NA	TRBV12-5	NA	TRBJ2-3	CASGLLVGAYTDTQYF	TGTGCTAGTGGTTTGTTAGTAGGGGCCTACACAGATACGCAGTATTTT
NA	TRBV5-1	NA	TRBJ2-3	CASSCGGGEATQYF	TGCGCCAGCAGCTGTGGAGGGGGAGAGGCTACACAGTATTTT
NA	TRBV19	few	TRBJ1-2	CASSPPQGRNYGYTF	TGTGCCAGTAGTCCCCCCCAGGGCCGGAACTATGGCTACACCTTC
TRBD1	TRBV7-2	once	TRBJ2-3	CAGTLTGFSDTQYF	TGTGCCGGCACCCTGACAGGGTTCTCAGATACGCAGTATTTT
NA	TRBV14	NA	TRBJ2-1	CASRRGTYNEQFF	TGTGCCAGCCGGAGGGGGACTTACAATGAGCAGTTCTTC
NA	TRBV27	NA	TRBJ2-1	CASSFQRRDNEQFF	TGTGCCAGCAGTTTCCAGCGTAGGGACAATGAGCAGTTCTTC
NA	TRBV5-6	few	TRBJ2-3	CASSLIPSSTDTQYF	TGTGCCAGCAGCCTTATACCCTCTAGCACAGATACGCAGTATTTT
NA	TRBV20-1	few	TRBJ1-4	CSARDGRKNEKLFF	TGCAGTGCTAGAGATGGGCGGAAAAATGAAAAACTGTTTTTT
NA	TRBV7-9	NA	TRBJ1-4	CASSFDSDNEKLFF	TGTGCCAGCAGCTTCGACAGTGATAATGAAAAACTGTTTTTT
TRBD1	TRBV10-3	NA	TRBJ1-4	CAISGEDRGGEKLFF	TGTGCCATCAGTGGCGAGGACAGGGGAGGTGAAAAACTGTTTTTT
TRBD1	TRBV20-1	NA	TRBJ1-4	CSANLRDRGSTNEKLFF	TGCAGTGCCAACCTCCGGGACAGGGGCTCAACTAATGAAAAACTGTTTTTT
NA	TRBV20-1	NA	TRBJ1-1	CSAKGLYTEAFF	TGCAGTGCCAAGGGACTGTACACTGAAGCTTTCTTT
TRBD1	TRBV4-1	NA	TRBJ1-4	CASSQEIPGGRYEKLFF	TGCGCCAGCAGCCAAGAGATCCCAGGGGGGCGGTATGAAAAACTGTTTTTT
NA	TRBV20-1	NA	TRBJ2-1	CSATPGTQQQQFF	TGCAGTGCTACACCCGGGACGCAACAACAGCAGTTCTTC
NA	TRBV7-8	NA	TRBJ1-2	CAGSLFRIGRHYGYTF	TGTGCCGGCAGCTTATTTCGGATCGGCAGGCACTATGGCTACACCTTC
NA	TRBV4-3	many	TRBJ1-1	CASSQGPRNTEAFF	TGCGCCAGCAGCCAAGGGCCAAGGAACACTGAAGCTTTCTTT
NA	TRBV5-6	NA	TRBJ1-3	CASSLDPNNSGNTIYF	TGTGCCAGCAGCTTGGATCCCAACAACTCTGGAAACACCATATATTTT
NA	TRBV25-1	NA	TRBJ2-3	CASSATGHPSTDTQYF	TGTGCCAGCAGTGCTACGGGACACCCAAGCACAGATACGCAGTATTTT
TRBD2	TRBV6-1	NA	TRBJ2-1	CASRNSGLRNEQFF	TGTGCCAGCAGGAACTCGGGACTAAGGAATGAGCAGTTCTTC
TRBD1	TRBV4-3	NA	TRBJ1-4	CASSQALQTGGSEKLFF	TGCGCCAGCAGCCAAGCCCTACAGACAGGGGGGAGTGAAAAACTGTTTTTT
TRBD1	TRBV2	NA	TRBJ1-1	CACSEGTGLVAEAFF	TGTGCCTGCAGTGAAGGGACAGGGTTAGTAGCTGAAGCTTTCTTT
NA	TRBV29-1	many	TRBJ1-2	CSVEFVEGSGYGYTF	TGCAGCGTTGAATTTGTAGAGGGGTCGGGCTATGGCTACACCTTC
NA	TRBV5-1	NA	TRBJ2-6	CASSLAGQVSGANVLTF	TGCGCCAGCAGCTTGGCCGGTCAGGTCTCTGGGGCCAACGTCCTGACTTTC
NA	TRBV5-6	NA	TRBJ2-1	CASSFSPTTETYEQFF	TGTGCCAGCAGCTTTTCTCCCACGACTGAGACCTACGAGCAGTTCTTC
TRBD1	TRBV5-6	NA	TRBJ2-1	CASSWTGTGTYNEQFF	TGTGCCAGCAGCTGGACCGGGACAGGGACGTACAATGAGCAGTTCTTC
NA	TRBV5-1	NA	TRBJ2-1	CASSKTDGYNEQFF	TGCGCCAGCAGCAAGACCGACGGGTATAATGAGCAGTTCTTC
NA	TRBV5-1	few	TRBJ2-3	CASSLDVGRGTDTQYF	TGCGCCAGCAGCTTGGACGTGGGACGAGGCACAGATACGCAGTATTTT
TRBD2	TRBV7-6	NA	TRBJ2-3	CATARLAGGTSTDTQYF	TGTGCCACCGCCCGGCTAGCGGGGGGGACTAGCACAGATACGCAGTATTTT
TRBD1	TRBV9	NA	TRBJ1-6	CASSAETGEANSPLHF	TGTGCCAGCAGCGCCGAAACAGGGGAAGCTAATTCACCCCTCCACTTT
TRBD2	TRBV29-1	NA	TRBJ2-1	CSVETSGGAPYNEQFF	TGCAGCGTTGAAACTAGCGGGGGGGCTCCCTACAATGAGCAGTTCTTC
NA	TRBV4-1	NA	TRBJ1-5	CASRLDIYSNQPQHF	TGCGCCAGCAGACTGGATATCTATAGCAATCAGCCCCAGCATTTT
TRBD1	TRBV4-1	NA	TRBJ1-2	CASKDMDREGEGYTF	TGCGCCAGCAAGGATATGGACAGGGAGGGAGAGGGCTACACCTTC
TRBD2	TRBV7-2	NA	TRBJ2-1	CASSLGTWTGGDNEQFF	TGTGCCAGCAGCTTAGGAACGTGGACGGGAGGGGACAATGAGCAGTTCTTC
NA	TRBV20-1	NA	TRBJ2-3	CSARDLAGSSTDTQYF	TGCAGTGCTAGAGATTTGGCAGGGTCTAGCACAGATACGCAGTATTTT
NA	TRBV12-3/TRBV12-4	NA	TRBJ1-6	CASSLSGGRANSPLHF	TGTGCCAGCAGTTTAAGTGGGGGGCGAGCTAATTCACCCCTCCACTTT
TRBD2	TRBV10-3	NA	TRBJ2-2	CAPKGQRGGANTGELFF	TGTGCCCCTAAGGGGCAGCGGGGAGGCGCGAACACCGGGGAGCTGTTTTTT
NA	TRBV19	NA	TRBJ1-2	CASSMGDDGYTF	TGTGCCAGTAGTATGGGGGACGATGGCTACACCTTC
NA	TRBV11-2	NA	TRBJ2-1	CASSELRLPGSEQFF	TGTGCCAGCAGCGAGCTGAGACTCCCAGGCAGTGAGCAGTTCTTC
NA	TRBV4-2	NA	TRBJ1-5	CASSRIRGRDQPQHF	TGTGCCAGCAGCCGGATTAGGGGTAGGGATCAGCCCCAGCATTTT
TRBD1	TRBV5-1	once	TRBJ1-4	CASSFAPTGMGEKLFF	TGCGCCAGCAGCTTTGCCCCGACAGGGATGGGGGAAAAACTGTTTTTT
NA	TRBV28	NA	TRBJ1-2	CASRPSTRVGYTF	TGTGCCAGCAGACCCTCGACCAGGGTTGGCTACACCTTC
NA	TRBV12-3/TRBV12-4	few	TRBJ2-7	CASSPNSFDEQYF	TGTGCCAGCAGCCCAAACAGCTTCGACGAGCAGTACTTC
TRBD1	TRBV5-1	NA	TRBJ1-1	CASSLGRGLRMDTEAFF	TGCGCCAGCAGCTTGGGCAGGGGGCTAAGAATGGACACTGAAGCTTTCTTT
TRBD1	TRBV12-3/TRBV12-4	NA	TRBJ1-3	CASSHRDSLSGNTIYF	TGTGCCAGCAGTCACCGGGACAGCCTCTCTGGAAACACCATATATTTT
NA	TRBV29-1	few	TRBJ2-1	CSVEGRHNEQFF	TGCAGCGTTGAGGGCCGACACAATGAGCAGTTCTTC
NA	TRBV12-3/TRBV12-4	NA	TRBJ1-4	CASRRSGVEKLFF	TGTGCCAGCAGGCGATCAGGGGTTGAAAAACTGTTTTTT